This T cell receptor beta chain was profiled in a study of OX40 agonist ivuxolimab in advanced cancers. The ends were cut back, 0 bases at V and 3 bases at J, with 6 bases in the middle. This CDR3 is 13 amino acids long. Germline V gives CDR1 SGHRS, CDR2 YFSETQ. Sequencing used immunoSEQ multiplex PCR; TCRdb keeps in-frame clones, though not all of them. The repertoire holds around 50,000 clones, with roughly four fifths as singletons. On this clone: As yet, its antigen is unknown.

Study-wide results and caveats: Average numbers of expanded clones were greater in CD8+ T cells than in CD4+.

This clonotype was obtained from an adult with an advanced solid tumor such as melanoma, head and neck, liver or kidney cancer. The chain is built from TRBV5-1 and TRBJ1-2; D ambiguous. The specimen was CD4+ or CD8+ T cells sorted from blood, collected in a trial of the OX40 agonist ivuxolimab. The CDR3 protein is CASSLDGDYGYTF. CDR3 DNA: TGCGCCAGCAGCTTGGACGGAGACTATGGCTACACCTTC. The full variable domain, rest sourced from reference TRBV5-1 and TRBJ1-2, is KAGVTQTPRYLIKTRGQQVTLSCSPISGHRSVSWYQQTPGQGLQFLFEYFSETQRNKGNFPGRFSGRQFSNSRSEMNVSTLELGDSALYLCASSLDGDYGYTFGSGTRLTVV.